Sequencing of this T cell receptor beta chain was carried out in a study of CD8 T cells in ankylosing spondylitis. General study results and limits: Seemingly characteristic of ankylosing spondylitis blood was a TCR beta motif consisting of several highly homologous variants. Reactive arthritis synovial fluid and blood were previously reported to contain some motif variants. Disease-associated clones were reportedly significantly overrepresented in matched ankylosing spondylitis synovial fluid. In peripheral blood, disease-linked CD8+ clones occurred at relatively low frequencies.

This clonotype was found a few times. Its target is not known. Construction of TCR beta libraries was performed using quantitative 5'-RACE with molecular barcodes. Each CDR3 protein is one row after TCRdb ran MiXCR on the 5' RACE reads. In the table there are under 450,000 distinct CDR3 sequences, roughly 17% of which are singletons. This CDR3 comprises 14 residues. Between the trimmed V and J ends, which lost 1 base and 6 bases, there was a span of 13 bases. CDR1 is DFQATT, CDR2 SNEGSKA, per germline (reference sequence). The V gene is TRBV20-1, the J gene TRBJ1-5; the D gene is possibly TRBD1 (6 bases). Input material: blood, either unsorted or a sorted T cell fraction (not recorded which). The receptor comes from a male donor with ankylosing spondylitis. CDR3 in amino acids: CSARVGGIGQPQHF. The CDR3 nucleotides read TGCAGTGCTAGAGTAGGGGGAATAGGTCAGCCCCAGCATTTT.